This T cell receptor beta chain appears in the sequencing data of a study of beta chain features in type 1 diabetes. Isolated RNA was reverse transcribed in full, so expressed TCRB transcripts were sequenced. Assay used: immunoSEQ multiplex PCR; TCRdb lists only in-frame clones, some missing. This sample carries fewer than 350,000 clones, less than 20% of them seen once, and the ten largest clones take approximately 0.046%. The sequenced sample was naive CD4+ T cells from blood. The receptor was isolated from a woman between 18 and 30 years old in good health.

Written as DNA, the CDR3 is TGTGCCAGCAGCTTTGGGGGCGGGCAGCCCCAGCATTTT. Residues: CASSFGGGQPQHF. The chain has TRBV7-2 and TRBJ1-5; possibly TRBD1 for D (6 bases). Germline CDR1 and CDR2: SGHTA and FQGNSA. V lost 3 bases to trimming and J lost 7 bases, with 10 bases between them. This CDR3 region has 13 residues.